Listed here are 21 T cell receptor beta chains from one sample, sequenced in a study of blood T cell repertoires in COVID-19. The method was immunoSEQ multiplex PCR; TCRdb's version includes in-frame clones alone and lacks a portion of them. Of approximately 250,000 clones listed, about 82% were seen once; the top ten hold approximately 5%. The sample was peripheral blood. Source of these receptors: a man over 45 with COVID-19, enrolled during active disease.

This chain uses TRBV6-5 with TRBJ1-5; D unresolved. Trimming removed 4 bases from V and 0 bases from J, with 10 bases in between. This CDR3 has 15 residues. Germline values: CDR1 MNHEY, CDR2 SVGAGI. The CDR3 region is CASSSTRRSNQPQHF. CDR3 nucleotide sequence: TGTGCCAGCAGTTCGACGAGGCGTAGCAATCAGCCCCAGCATTTT.

The chain is built from TRBV7-9 and TRBJ1-4; 8 positions match TRBD1. The ends lost 5 bases at V and 6 bases at J; junction bases unmatched: 8. The CDR3 spans 15 residues. Germline CDR1 is SEHNR and CDR2 is FQNEAQ (reference sequence). As DNA, the CDR3 is TGTGCCAGCAGCCTACCGACAGGGGCGGATGAAAAACTGTTTTTT. Translating it yields CASSLPTGADEKLFF.

This sequence joins TRBV7-8 and TRBJ2-7; D gene unclear. The germline V and J ends were trimmed by 6 bases and 2 bases, with 20 bases remaining between them. Germline lookup yields CDR1 SGHVS and CDR2 FQNEAQ. This CDR3 region has 16 residues. CDR3 protein: CASSPPAGILTYEQYF. The CDR3 DNA follows: TGTGCCAGCAGTCCCCCCGCAGGAATTCTAACCTACGAGCAGTACTTC.

In DNA form, the CDR3 reads TGTGCCAGCAGTTACTTTGGACAGATAAACGAGCAGTACTTC. Its translation is CASSYFGQINEQYF. The chain employs TRBV6-6 and TRBJ2-7; D is perhaps TRBD1 (6 bases). The CDR3 runs to 14 residues. The V end lost 1 base, the J end lost 5 bases, and 12 bases lay between the germline ends. The germline V gene has CDR1 MNHNY and CDR2 SVGAGI (reference sequence).

The genes are TRBV5-1 and TRBJ1-3, with 7 bases matching TRBD1. The CDR3 has 15 amino acids. J was trimmed by 2 bases and V by 5 bases; bases with no gene match: 7. Per germline, CDR1 SGHRS and CDR2 YFSETQ. The CDR3 sequence: CASSLGQPTGNTIYF. The CDR3 DNA follows: TGCGCCAGCAGTCTGGGACAGCCGACTGGAAACACCATATATTTT.

This clone was counted between two and nine times. The CDR3: CATEPPGQINQPQHF. The CDR3 DNA reads as TGTGCCACCGAACCCCCGGGACAGATAAATCAGCCCCAGCATTTT. The chain links TRBV19 to TRBJ1-5, with 7 bases identical to TRBD1. Per germline, CDR1 LNHDA and CDR2 SQIVND (reference sequence). Unmatched junction bases numbered 13, after V lost 10 bases and J lost 4 bases. CDR3 length: 15 residues.

The V call is TRBV25-1, the J call TRBJ2-1, with 7 nucleotides matching TRBD1. CDR1 is MGHDK and CDR2 is SYGVNS in the germline V gene. V lost 4 bases, J lost 5 bases, and 11 bases stayed unmatched. The CDR3 sequence is 16 residues long. Here the CDR3 DNA reads TGTGCCAGCAGTGGAAACAGGGGCCCCAAAAACAATGAGCAGTTCTTC. This sequence encodes CASSGNRGPKNNEQFF.

The count of this clone is one. This rearrangement joins TRBV10-3 to TRBJ2-6; maybe TRBD1 (5 bases). V lost 7 bases and J lost 0, with 16 bases in between. The CDR3 runs to 17 residues. Per germline, CDR1 ENHRY and CDR2 SYGVKD. The CDR3 sequence is CAIKGEGPYSGANVLTF. DNA for the CDR3: TGTGCCATCAAAGGGGAAGGGCCGTACTCTGGGGCCAACGTCCTGACTTTC.

The J gene is TRBJ2-2, the V gene TRBV10-3; no definite D call. V dropped 6 bases and J dropped 3 bases, with 17 bases sitting between them. Germline CDR1 and CDR2: ENHRY and SYGVKD. The CDR3 contains 16 residues. The CDR3 is CAIRTTDTLDTGELFF. DNA for the CDR3: TGTGCCATCAGGACAACAGACACGTTGGACACCGGGGAGCTGTTTTTT.

The J gene is TRBJ1-2, the V gene TRBV5-1; D not resolved. Germline CDR1 reads SGHRS; CDR2 reads YFSETQ. V was cut by 5 bases and J by 1 base, with 12 bases left in between. The CDR3 loop spans 14 amino acids. The CDR3 sequence: CASSLEGYNYGYTF. CDR3 DNA sequence: TGCGCCAGCAGTCTGGAGGGCTATAACTATGGCTACACCTTC. Combining the CDR3 with reference TRBV5-1 and TRBJ1-2 gives the whole variable domain KAGVTQTPRYLIKTRGQQVTLSCSPISGHRSVSWYQQTPGQGLQFLFEYFSETQRNKGNFPGRFSGRQFSNSRSEMNVSTLELGDSALYLCASSLEGYNYGYTFGSGTRLTVV.

The rearrangement links TRBV7-3 to TRBJ2-3; 8 nucleotides match TRBD2. V shed 4 bases, J shed 2 bases, and the junction held 14 bases outside the gene matches. CDR3 length equals 18 residues. Per the germline V gene, CDR1 is SGHTA and CDR2 is FQGTGA. Here the CDR3 reads CASSSYASSGGNTDTQYF. The CDR3 bases are TGTGCCAGCAGCTCGTACGCTTCGAGCGGGGGTAACACAGATACGCAGTATTTT. The full variable domain, in which reference TRBV7-3 and TRBJ2-3 provide the parts outside the CDR3, is GAGVSQTPSNKVTEKGKYVELRCDPISGHTALYWYRQSLGQGPEFLIYFQGTGAADDSGLPNDRFFAVRPEGSVSTLKIQRTERGDSAVYLCASSSYASSGGNTDTQYFGPGTRLTVL.

This chain joins TRBV13 and TRBJ2-6; TRBD1 matches at 12 bases. CDR3 length: 18 residues. Germline V gene data show CDR1 as PRHDT and CDR2 as FYEKMQ (reference sequence). Losses at the gene ends were 5 bases for V and 3 bases for J; bases not matched to a gene: 8. The CDR3 loop is CASSVGQGARSGANVLTF. The DNA for the CDR3 is TGTGCCAGCAGCGTGGGACAGGGGGCGCGAAGTGGGGCCAACGTCCTGACTTTC.

Note on this clone: The sample has other DNA sequences that encode this CDR3 too. The CDR3 sequence: CASSLGLAGGQETQYF. The CDR3 nucleotides are TGTGCCAGCAGCTTGGGACTAGCGGGGGGACAAGAGACCCAGTACTTC. V is TRBV7-2 and J is TRBJ2-5; TRBD2 matches 15 bases. Germline assignment: CDR1 SGHTA and CDR2 FQGNSA. The CDR3 is 16 amino acids. With V trimmed by 3 bases and J by 2 bases, 1 base remained unmatched.

This clone occurred a few times. The chain recombines TRBV6-1 with TRBJ1-1; a possible D gene is TRBD1 (6 bases). Germline CDR1 and CDR2: MNHNS and SASEGT. The CDR3 totals 13 residues. The V end lost 2 bases, the J end lost 5 bases, and 9 bases lay between the germline ends. The CDR3 DNA reads as TGTGCCAGCAGTGAACAGGGGAATACTGAAGCTTTCTTT. As protein: CASSEQGNTEAFF.

This clone appeared a single time. This chain joins TRBV27 and TRBJ1-5; 7 bases are shared with TRBD1. Germline-derived CDR1 and CDR2 are MNHEY and SMNVEV (reference sequence). Trimming at V came to 5 bases and at J to 0 bases, leaving 4 bases not matched to a gene. The CDR3 spans 15 residues. The CDR3 DNA is TGTGCCAGCAGTACAGGGACAGCTAGCAATCAGCCCCAGCATTTT. Translation: CASSTGTASNQPQHF.

This clone has just a few counts. An end of the junction differs from the germline gene, which may be a read error. This chain uses TRBV7-9 with TRBJ1-2; no reliable D call. This CDR3 has 11 residues. CDR1 and CDR2 from the germline V gene are SEHNR and FQNEAQ (reference sequence). The CDR3 DNA sequence: TGTGCCAGCAGCTACAATTACGGGAAGTCCTTC. Translation gives CASSYNYGKSF.

The chain recombines TRBV7-8 with TRBJ2-7; TRBD1 might be the D (5 bases). CDR3 length: 13 residues. Germline values: CDR1 SGHVS, CDR2 FQNEAQ. V lost 1 base to trimming and J lost 4 bases, with 8 bases between them. CDR3 coding DNA: TGTGCCAGCAGCTTAGGCAGGGAATACGAGCAGTACTTC. Residues: CASSLGREYEQYF.

In this sample, this clone turned up a few times. The genes are TRBV7-2 and TRBJ2-7; no clear D. V was trimmed by 5 bases and J by 3 bases, leaving 8 bases between them. CDR3 length equals 12 residues. Germline V gives CDR1 SGHTA, CDR2 FQGNSA. CDR3 nucleotide sequence: TGTGCCAGCAGCCTATTACGCTACGAGCAGTACTTC. Its translation: CASSLLRYEQYF.

The chain uses TRBV6-2 or TRBV6-3 and TRBJ2-3; possible D gene TRBD1, 6 bases. V shed 5 bases and J shed 2 bases, with 20 bases lying between them. CDR1 is MNHEY, CDR2 SVGEGT, per germline. The CDR3 extends over 17 amino acids. The CDR3 DNA follows: TGTGCCAGCAGTACGAGGACAGCTAGAAACCCCACAGATACGCAGTATTTT. It specifies CASSTRTARNPTDTQYF.

The CDR3 sequence: CASRRGASNQPQHF. CDR3 sequence (DNA): TGTGCCAGCAGACGGGGGGCTAGCAATCAGCCCCAGCATTTT. V and J are TRBV7-8 and TRBJ1-5; D is perhaps TRBD1 (6 bases). Trimming took 6 bases from V and 0 from J, leaving 9 bases between them. Germline V gene data show CDR1 as SGHVS and CDR2 as FQNEAQ. This CDR3 is 14 amino acids long.

The chain recombines TRBV4-1 with TRBJ2-7, with D maybe TRBD1 (6 bases). CDR3 length: 14 residues. The ends were cut back, 3 bases at V and 2 bases at J, with 11 bases in the middle. Germline V gene lookup returns CDR1 MGHRA and CDR2 YSYEKL. The CDR3 DNA is TGCGCCAGCAGCCACACCCGGGACACCTACGAGCAGTACTTC. This codes for CASSHTRDTYEQYF.